This T cell receptor (beta chain) was profiled in a study of radiotherapy plus CTLA-4 blockade in lung cancer. This clone was detected only a few times. Its antigen is not known. Broader study findings: Reports identified early blood T cell clone dynamics, with interferon-beta, as the best response predictor. Following radiotherapy plus ipilimumab, tumor-derived TCR clones expanded in the blood.

Chemo-refractory metastatic non-small-cell lung cancer patients were treated with focal radiation plus CTLA-4 blockade with ipilimumab. The germline V and J ends were trimmed by 0 bases and 0 bases, with 32 bases remaining between them. The CDR3 spans 22 residues. Germline V gene lookup returns CDR1 GTSNPN and CDR2 SVGIG (reference sequence). Using immunoSEQ multiplex PCR, the repertoire was profiled, and TCRdb retains in-frame clones only, with some absent. This table has 55,000 or so clones, 70% to 85% appearing once. Material: peripheral blood, obtained from a patient treated with radiotherapy plus ipilimumab. The chain has TRBV30 and TRBJ1-2, with D possibly matching TRBD1 (6 bases). This TCR was recovered from a human donor with non-small cell lung cancer whose response to radiotherapy plus ipilimumab could not be evaluated. CDR3 in amino acids: CAWSVWGRGLPLSKSPNYGYTF. In DNA, the CDR3 is TGTGCCTGGAGTGTATGGGGGCGCGGCCTCCCTTTATCCAAAAGTCCTAACTATGGCTACACCTTC.